These T cell receptor beta chains were read from a single sample in a study of T cells in Graves' hyperthyroidism and ophthalmopathy. Via MiXCR, TCRdb re-called the multiplex PCR reads, giving one row per CDR3 protein. The sample contains a few hundred thousand distinct CDR3 sequences, around 23% of which appear only once. The sequenced sample consisted of blood. The receptors derive from a woman aged 45-65 years with Graves' hyperthyroidism. Each CDR3 is given with its conserved first and last residue. D genes are given only for firm matches. A clone size is listed for some rows: how often the clone was seen (once, few, many), or a class if it is expanded.

>TRBD1|13|many|TRBV29-1|TRBJ1-1
CSVEGQMNTEAFF
TGCAGCGTTGAGGGACAGATGAACACTGAAGCTTTCTTT
>NA|15|few|TRBV28|TRBJ2-7
CASSLLLWKSYEQYF
TGTGCCAGCAGTTTATTGTTGTGGAAATCCTACGAGCAGTACTTC
>TRBD2|15|many|TRBV30|TRBJ2-3
CAWSVPSGGTDTQYF
TGTGCCTGGAGTGTACCGAGCGGGGGGACAGATACGCAGTATTTT
>NA|16|NA|TRBV7-9|TRBJ1-4
CASSLGQDTANEKLFF
TGTGCCAGCAGCTTAGGGCAGGACACAGCTAATGAAAAACTGTTTTTT
>NA|15|many|TRBV12-3/TRBV12-4|TRBJ2-5
CASRRRDAYQETQYF
TGTGCCAGCAGACGACGGGACGCCTACCAAGAGACCCAGTACTTC
>TRBD2|15|many|TRBV28|TRBJ2-7
CASSPTRTSGGEQYF
TGTGCCAGCAGCCCAACGAGGACTAGCGGTGGGGAGCAGTACTTC
>TRBD1|13|many|TRBV5-1|TRBJ2-7
CASSVDRGYEQYF
TGCGCCAGCAGCGTGGACAGGGGCTACGAGCAGTACTTC
>NA|15|few|TRBV7-2|TRBJ2-7
CASSPHFQATYEQYF
TGTGCCAGCAGCCCCCACTTTCAGGCGACCTACGAGCAGTACTTC
>TRBD2|14|NA|TRBV5-1|TRBJ2-4
CASSQGLEGNIQYF
TGCGCCAGCAGCCAAGGACTAGAGGGAAACATTCAGTACTTC
>NA|14|many|TRBV2|TRBJ1-5
CASSVGSTNQPQHF
TGTGCCAGCAGTGTCGGGTCGACCAATCAGCCCCAGCATTTT
>NA|15|many|TRBV7-2|TRBJ1-6
CASSLAKGRNSPLHF
TGTGCCAGCAGCTTAGCGAAGGGACGGAATTCACCCCTCCACTTT
>NA|14|few|TRBV14|TRBJ2-7
CASSLFRYSYEQYF
TGTGCCAGCAGCCTCTTCCGGTACAGCTACGAGCAGTACTTC
>NA|15|many|TRBV7-9|TRBJ2-6
CASSASASGANVLTF
TGTGCCAGCAGCGCCTCGGCCTCTGGGGCCAACGTCCTGACTTTC
>NA|15|many|TRBV7-2|TRBJ2-1
CASSPEIQAYNEQFF
TGTGCCAGCAGCCCCGAGATACAGGCATACAATGAGCAGTTCTTC
>NA|14|few|TRBV2|TRBJ1-1
CASSETVTNTEAFF
TGTGCCAGCAGTGAGACCGTTACGAACACTGAAGCTTTCTTT
>TRBD2|14|many|TRBV18|TRBJ2-7
CASSPGTNSYEQYF
TGTGCCAGCTCACCCGGGACTAACTCCTACGAGCAGTACTTC
>TRBD2|20|many|TRBV5-1|TRBJ2-4
CASSLMTRTSGSGSKNIQYF
TGCGCCAGCAGCTTGATGACTCGGACTAGCGGGAGCGGATCCAAAAACATTCAGTACTTC